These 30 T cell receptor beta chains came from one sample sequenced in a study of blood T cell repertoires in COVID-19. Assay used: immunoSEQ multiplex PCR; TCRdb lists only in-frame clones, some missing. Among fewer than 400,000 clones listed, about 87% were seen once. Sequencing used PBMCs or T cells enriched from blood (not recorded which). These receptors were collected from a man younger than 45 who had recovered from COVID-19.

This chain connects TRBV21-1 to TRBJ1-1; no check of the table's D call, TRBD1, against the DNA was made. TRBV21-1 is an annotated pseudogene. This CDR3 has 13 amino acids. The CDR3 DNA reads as TGTGCCAGCAACGAGGGGGTCAACACTGAAGCTTTCTTT. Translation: CASNEGVNTEAFF.

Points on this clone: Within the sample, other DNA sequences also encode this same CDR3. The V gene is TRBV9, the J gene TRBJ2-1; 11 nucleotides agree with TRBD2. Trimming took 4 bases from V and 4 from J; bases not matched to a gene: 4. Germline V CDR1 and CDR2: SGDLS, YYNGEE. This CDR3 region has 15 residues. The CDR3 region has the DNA TGTGCCAGCAGCACTAGCGGGGGCTCTTACAATGAGCAGTTCTTC. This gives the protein CASSTSGGSYNEQFF.

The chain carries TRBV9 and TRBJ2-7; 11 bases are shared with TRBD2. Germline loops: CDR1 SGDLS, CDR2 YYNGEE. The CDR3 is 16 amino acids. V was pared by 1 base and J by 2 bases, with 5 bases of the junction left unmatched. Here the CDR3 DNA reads TGTGCCAGCAGCGTAAGTAGCGGGGGGGGTCCCTACGAGCAGTACTTC. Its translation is CASSVSSGGGPYEQYF. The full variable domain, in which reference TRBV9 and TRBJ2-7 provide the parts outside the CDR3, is DSGVTQTPKHLITATGQRVTLRCSPRSGDLSVYWYQQSLDQGLQFLIQYYNGEERAKGNILERFSAQQFPDLHSELNLSSLELGDSALYFCASSVSSGGGPYEQYFGPGTRLTVT.

In DNA, the CDR3 is TGTGCCTGGAGTGTACTGGGGGGGACGGAGACCCAGTACTTC. Its translation: CAWSVLGGTETQYF. The chain recombines TRBV30 with TRBJ2-5; TRBD2 aligns across 7 bases. Unmatched junction bases numbered 6, after V lost 0 bases and J lost 5 bases. CDR3 size: 14 residues. Germline V gives CDR1 GTSNPN, CDR2 SVGIG (reference sequence).

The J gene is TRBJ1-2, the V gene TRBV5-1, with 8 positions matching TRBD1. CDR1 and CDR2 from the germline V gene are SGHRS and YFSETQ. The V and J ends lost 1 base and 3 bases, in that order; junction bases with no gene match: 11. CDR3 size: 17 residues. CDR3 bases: TGCGCCAGCAGCTTGCCCACAGGACAGGGTTTGGACTATGGCTACACCTTC. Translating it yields CASSLPTGQGLDYGYTF.

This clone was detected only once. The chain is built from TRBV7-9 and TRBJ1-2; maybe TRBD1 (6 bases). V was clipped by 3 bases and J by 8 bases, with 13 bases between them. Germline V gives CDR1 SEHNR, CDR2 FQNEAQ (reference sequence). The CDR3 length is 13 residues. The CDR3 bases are TGTGCCAGCAGCTTCACAGGGATGGAGGGCTACACCTTC. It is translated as CASSFTGMEGYTF.

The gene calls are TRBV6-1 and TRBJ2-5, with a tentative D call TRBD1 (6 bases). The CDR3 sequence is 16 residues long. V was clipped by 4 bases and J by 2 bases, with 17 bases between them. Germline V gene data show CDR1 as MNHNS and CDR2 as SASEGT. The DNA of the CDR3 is TGTGCCAGCAGTGTGAGACCGGGACACGCACAAGAGACCCAGTACTTC. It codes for CASSVRPGHAQETQYF.

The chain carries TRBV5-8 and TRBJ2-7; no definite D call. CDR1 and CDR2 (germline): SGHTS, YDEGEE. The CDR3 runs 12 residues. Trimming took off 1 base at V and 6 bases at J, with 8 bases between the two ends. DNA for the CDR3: TGTGCCAGCAGCTTGCTGTATTTCGAGCAGTACTTC. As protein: CASSLLYFEQYF.

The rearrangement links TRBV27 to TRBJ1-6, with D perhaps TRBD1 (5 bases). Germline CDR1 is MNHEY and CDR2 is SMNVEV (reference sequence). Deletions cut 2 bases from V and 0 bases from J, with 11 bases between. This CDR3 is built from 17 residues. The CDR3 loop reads CASSLGGDSSYNSPLHF. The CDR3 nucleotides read TGTGCCAGCAGTTTAGGAGGGGATAGCTCCTATAATTCACCCCTCCACTTT.

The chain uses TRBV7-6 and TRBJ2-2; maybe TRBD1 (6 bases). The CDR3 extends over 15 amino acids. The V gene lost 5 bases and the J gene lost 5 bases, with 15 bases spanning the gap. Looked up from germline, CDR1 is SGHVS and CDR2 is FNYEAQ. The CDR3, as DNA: TGTGCCAGCAGCCCTGGACAGAAGTTAACCGGGGAGCTGTTTTTT. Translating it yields CASSPGQKLTGELFF.

CDR3 nucleotide sequence: TGTGCCAGTGCAGGGGTCACAGATACGCAGTATTTT. This codes for CASAGVTDTQYF. The V and J genes are TRBV7-9 and TRBJ2-3, with a possible D match to TRBD1 (6 bases). CDR3 length: 12 residues. Germline values: CDR1 SEHNR, CDR2 FQNEAQ (reference sequence). Trimming took off 9 bases at V and 2 bases at J, with 9 bases between the two ends.

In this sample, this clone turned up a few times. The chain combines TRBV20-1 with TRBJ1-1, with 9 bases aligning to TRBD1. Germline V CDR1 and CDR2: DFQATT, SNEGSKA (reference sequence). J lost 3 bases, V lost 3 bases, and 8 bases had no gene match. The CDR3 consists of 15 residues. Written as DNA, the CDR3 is TGCAGTGCTAGTGGTCCGACAGGGGGGTACACTGAAGCTTTCTTT. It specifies CSASGPTGGYTEAFF.

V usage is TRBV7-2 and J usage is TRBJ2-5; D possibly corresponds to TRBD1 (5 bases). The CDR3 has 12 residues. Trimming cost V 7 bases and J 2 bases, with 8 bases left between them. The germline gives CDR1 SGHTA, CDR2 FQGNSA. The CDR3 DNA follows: TGTGCCAGCAACAACAGGCAAGAGACCCAGTACTTC. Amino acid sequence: CASNNRQETQYF.

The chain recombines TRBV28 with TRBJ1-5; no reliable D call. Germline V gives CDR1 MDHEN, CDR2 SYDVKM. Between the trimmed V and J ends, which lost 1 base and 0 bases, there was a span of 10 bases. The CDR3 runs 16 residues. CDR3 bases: TGTGCCAGCAGTTTATATCGTAGTTATAGCAATCAGCCCCAGCATTTT. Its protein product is CASSLYRSYSNQPQHF.

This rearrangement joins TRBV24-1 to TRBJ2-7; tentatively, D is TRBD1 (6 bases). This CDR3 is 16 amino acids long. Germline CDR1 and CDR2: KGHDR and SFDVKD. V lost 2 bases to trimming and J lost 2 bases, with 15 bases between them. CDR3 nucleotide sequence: TGTGCCACCAGTGATTCGGGGTTACAGGGCGCCTACGAGCAGTACTTC. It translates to CATSDSGLQGAYEQYF.

The CDR3 nucleotides read TGTGCCACCAGCAGAGATCGGAGTGAAGCTTTCTTT. As protein: CATSRDRSEAFF. This chain connects TRBV15 to TRBJ1-1; D is uncertain. V shed 0 bases and J shed 7 bases, with 6 bases lying between them. The CDR3 loop spans 12 amino acids. CDR1 and CDR2 (germline): LNHNV, YYDKDF (reference sequence).

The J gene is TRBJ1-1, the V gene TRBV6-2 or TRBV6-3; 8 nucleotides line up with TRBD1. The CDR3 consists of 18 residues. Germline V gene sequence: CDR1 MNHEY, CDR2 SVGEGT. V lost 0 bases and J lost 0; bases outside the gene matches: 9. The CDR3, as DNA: TGTGCCAGCAGTTACTCGAGGCAGGGGGCATTTCTGAACACTGAAGCTTTCTTT. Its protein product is CASSYSRQGAFLNTEAFF.

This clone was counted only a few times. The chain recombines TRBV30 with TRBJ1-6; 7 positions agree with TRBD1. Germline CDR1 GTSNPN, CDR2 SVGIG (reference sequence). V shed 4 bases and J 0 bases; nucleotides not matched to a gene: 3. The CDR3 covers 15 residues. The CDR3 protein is CAWNRDSSYNSPLHF. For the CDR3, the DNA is TGTGCCTGGAACAGGGACAGCTCCTATAATTCACCCCTCCACTTT.

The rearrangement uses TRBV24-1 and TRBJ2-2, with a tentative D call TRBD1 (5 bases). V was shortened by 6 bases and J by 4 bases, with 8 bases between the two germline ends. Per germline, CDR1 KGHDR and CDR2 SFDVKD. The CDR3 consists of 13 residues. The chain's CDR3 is CATSWGGTGELFF. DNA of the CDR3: TGTGCCACCAGTTGGGGCGGCACCGGGGAGCTGTTTTTT.

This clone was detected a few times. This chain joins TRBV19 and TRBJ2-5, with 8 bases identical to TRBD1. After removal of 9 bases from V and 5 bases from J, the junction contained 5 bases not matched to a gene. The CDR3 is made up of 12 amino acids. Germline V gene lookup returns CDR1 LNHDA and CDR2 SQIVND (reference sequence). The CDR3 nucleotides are TGTGCCAGACAGGGGGTTGGGGAGACCCAGTACTTC. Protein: CARQGVGETQYF. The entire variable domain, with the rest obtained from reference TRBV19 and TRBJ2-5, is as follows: DGGITQSPKYLFRKEGQNVTLSCEQNLNHDAMYWYRQDPGQGLRLIYYSQIVNDFQKGDIAEGYSVSREKKESFPLTVTSAQKNPTAFYLCARQGVGETQYFGPGTRLLVL.

CDR3 protein: CASSEENKAYRGAFF. The CDR3 nucleotides read TGTGCCAGCAGTGAAGAGAACAAAGCTTACAGGGGAGCTTTCTTT. V is TRBV2 and J is TRBJ1-1; 7 nucleotides line up with TRBD1. This CDR3 is 15 amino acids long. V shed 1 base and J 10 bases; nucleotides not matched to a gene: 12. Germline values: CDR1 SNHLY, CDR2 FYNNEI.

The CDR3 DNA is TGTGCCAGCCAACCCGCGGCGAACTACGAGCAGTACTTC. It is translated as CASQPAANYEQYF. The chain couples TRBV6-6 to TRBJ2-7; D remains unclear. Germline CDR1 is MNHNY and CDR2 is SVGAGI (reference sequence). Trimming took 8 bases from V and 3 from J, leaving 14 bases between them. The CDR3 is made up of 13 amino acids.

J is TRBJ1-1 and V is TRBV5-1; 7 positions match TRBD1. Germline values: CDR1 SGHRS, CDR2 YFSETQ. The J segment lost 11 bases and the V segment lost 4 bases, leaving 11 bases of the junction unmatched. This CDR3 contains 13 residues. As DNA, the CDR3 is TGCGCCAGCAGCCCCGGAGAGACAGGGATGGCTTTCTTT. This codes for CASSPGETGMAFF.

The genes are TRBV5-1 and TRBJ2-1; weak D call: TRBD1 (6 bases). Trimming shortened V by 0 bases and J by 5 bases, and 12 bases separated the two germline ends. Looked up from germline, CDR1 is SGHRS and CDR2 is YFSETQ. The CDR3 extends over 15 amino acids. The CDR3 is CASSLAQGHNNEQFF. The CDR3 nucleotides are TGCGCCAGCAGCTTGGCCCAGGGACACAACAATGAGCAGTTCTTC.

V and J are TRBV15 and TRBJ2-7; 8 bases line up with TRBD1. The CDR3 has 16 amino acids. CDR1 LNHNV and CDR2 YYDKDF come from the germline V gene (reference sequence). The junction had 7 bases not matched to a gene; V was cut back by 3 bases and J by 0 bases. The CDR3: CATSSAGQGLSYEQYF. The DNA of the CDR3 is TGTGCCACCAGCAGCGCCGGACAGGGACTCTCCTACGAGCAGTACTTC.

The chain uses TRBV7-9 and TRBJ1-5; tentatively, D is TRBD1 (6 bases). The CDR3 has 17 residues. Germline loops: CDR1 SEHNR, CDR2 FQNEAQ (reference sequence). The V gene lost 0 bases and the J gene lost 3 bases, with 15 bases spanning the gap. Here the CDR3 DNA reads TGTGCCAGCAGCTTAGCGCGTAGAGGGACACCCAATCAGCCCCAGCATTTT. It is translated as CASSLARRGTPNQPQHF.

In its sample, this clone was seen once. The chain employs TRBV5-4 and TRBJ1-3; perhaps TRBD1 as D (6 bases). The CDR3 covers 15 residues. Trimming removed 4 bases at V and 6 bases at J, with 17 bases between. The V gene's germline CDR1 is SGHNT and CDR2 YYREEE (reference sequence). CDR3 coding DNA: TGTGCCAGCAGCCCCGGGGGGGGCCTCCAAAACACCATATATTTT. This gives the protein CASSPGGGLQNTIYF.

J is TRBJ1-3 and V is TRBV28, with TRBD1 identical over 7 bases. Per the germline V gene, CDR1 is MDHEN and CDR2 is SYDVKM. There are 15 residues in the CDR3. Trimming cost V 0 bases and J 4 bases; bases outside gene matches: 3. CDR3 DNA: TGTGCCAGCAGTTTATGGGCAGGGGGGGGAAACACCATATATTTT. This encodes CASSLWAGGGNTIYF.

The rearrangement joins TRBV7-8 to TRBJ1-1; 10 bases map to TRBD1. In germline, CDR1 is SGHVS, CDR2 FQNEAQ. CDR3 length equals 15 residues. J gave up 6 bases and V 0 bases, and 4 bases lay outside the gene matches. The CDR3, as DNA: TGTGCCAGCAGCTTAGCTGGGGACAGGGGATCTGAAGCTTTCTTT. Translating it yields CASSLAGDRGSEAFF.

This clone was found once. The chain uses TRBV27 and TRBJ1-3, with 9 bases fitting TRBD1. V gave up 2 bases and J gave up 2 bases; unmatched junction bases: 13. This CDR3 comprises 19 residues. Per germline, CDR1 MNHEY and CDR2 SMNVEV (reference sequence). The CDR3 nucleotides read TGTGCCAGCAGTTTACATGGAGGGACAGGGACAATAGCTGGAAACACCATATATTTT. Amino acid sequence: CASSLHGGTGTIAGNTIYF.